The rows below give T cell receptor beta chains drawn from one sample of a study of PD-1 blockade in classical Hodgkin lymphoma. The table came from immunoSEQ multiplex PCR; TCRdb's copy has only in-frame clones and leaves some out. The table has 13,000 or so clones, about four fifths seen once. Sample: peripheral blood mononuclear cells (PBMCs), taken at baseline. The source is a human donor with classical Hodgkin lymphoma. Both conserved end residues are part of each CDR3. The order of the fields is CDR3 protein, V gene, J gene.

CDR3aa: CSVEVSGANTEAFF
v_gene: TRBV29-1
j_gene: TRBJ1-1

CDR3aa: CASSSGLAGGPMLYNEQFF
v_gene: TRBV7-9
j_gene: TRBJ2-1

CDR3aa: CASSPRTSVIQETQYF
v_gene: TRBV7-8
j_gene: TRBJ2-5

CDR3aa: CASSLDNEQFF
v_gene: TRBV11-3
j_gene: TRBJ2-1

CDR3aa: CASSPGLAGGSGQETQYF
v_gene: TRBV7-3
j_gene: TRBJ2-5

CDR3aa: CASSSPGSGETQYF
v_gene: TRBV5-6
j_gene: TRBJ2-5

CDR3aa: CASSKGPPSSKYF
v_gene: TRBV11-3
j_gene: TRBJ2-7

CDR3aa: CASSVGRDGKTQYF
v_gene: TRBV18
j_gene: TRBJ2-5

CDR3aa: CASREEGNYGYTF
v_gene: TRBV28
j_gene: TRBJ1-2

CDR3aa: CASSQNRGQSYEQYF
v_gene: TRBV4-3
j_gene: TRBJ2-7

CDR3aa: CASSLAPGGDTQYF
v_gene: TRBV7-2
j_gene: TRBJ2-3

CDR3aa: CASSLRMVDTQYF
v_gene: TRBV5-1
j_gene: TRBJ2-3

CDR3aa: CAWKRSGNTIYF
v_gene: TRBV30
j_gene: TRBJ1-3

CDR3aa: CASSYNGDYNEQFF
v_gene: TRBV6-5
j_gene: TRBJ2-1

CDR3aa: CASTQTLPDRGSEKLFF
v_gene: TRBV28
j_gene: TRBJ1-4

CDR3aa: CASSEQGDFNF
v_gene: TRBV7-6
j_gene: TRBJ2-7

CDR3aa: CASSPWDRPYEQYF
v_gene: TRBV7-3
j_gene: TRBJ2-7

CDR3aa: CASSFRRDVRAGANVLTF
v_gene: TRBV7-8
j_gene: TRBJ2-6

CDR3aa: CASSFLGYGYTF
v_gene: TRBV28
j_gene: TRBJ1-2

CDR3aa: CASSLNAAEPQHF
v_gene: TRBV7-3
j_gene: TRBJ1-5

CDR3aa: CASSQRWGGRTEAFF
v_gene: TRBV4-1
j_gene: TRBJ1-1

CDR3aa: CASSLRGTDGYTF
v_gene: TRBV5-4
j_gene: TRBJ1-2

CDR3aa: CASSLEYEQYF
v_gene: TRBV7-8
j_gene: TRBJ2-7

CDR3aa: CASTHREDTQYF
v_gene: TRBV5-1
j_gene: TRBJ2-3

CDR3aa: CASSWISYEQYF
v_gene: TRBV11-2
j_gene: TRBJ2-7

CDR3aa: CASSPIGYEQYF
v_gene: TRBV27
j_gene: TRBJ2-7

CDR3aa: CASSIGHRVETQYF
v_gene: TRBV19
j_gene: TRBJ2-5

CDR3aa: CASSQTAPTNTEAFF
v_gene: TRBV18
j_gene: TRBJ1-1

CDR3aa: CASSPGPNYEQYF
v_gene: TRBV7-9
j_gene: TRBJ2-7

CDR3aa: CASSLDRASYNEQFF
v_gene: TRBV11-3
j_gene: TRBJ2-1

CDR3aa: CASSLLAGGPSEQYF
v_gene: TRBV7-7
j_gene: TRBJ2-7

CDR3aa: CAISDPGGYGNTIYF
v_gene: TRBV10-3
j_gene: TRBJ1-3

CDR3aa: CASSSLWWNYEQYF
v_gene: TRBV5-6
j_gene: TRBJ2-7

CDR3aa: CATSRDYWGRTEAFF
v_gene: TRBV15
j_gene: TRBJ1-1

CDR3aa: CASSYGPGTGDEQYF
v_gene: TRBV5-1
j_gene: TRBJ2-7

CDR3aa: CASSSPREGGYGYTF
v_gene: TRBV6-6
j_gene: TRBJ1-2

CDR3aa: CASSQGLFGGVMETQYF
v_gene: TRBV4-1
j_gene: TRBJ2-5

CDR3aa: CASSARRQSASEQYF
v_gene: TRBV13
j_gene: TRBJ2-7

CDR3aa: CASSPWGAGANVLTF
v_gene: TRBV11-1
j_gene: TRBJ2-6

CDR3aa: CASKGLAGVVDTQYF
v_gene: TRBV6-1
j_gene: TRBJ2-3

CDR3aa: CASSLFDHVGFF
v_gene: TRBV7-2
j_gene: TRBJ1-1

CDR3aa: CASSSGGTQYF
v_gene: TRBV7-3
j_gene: TRBJ2-5

CDR3aa: CASTGTTFQETQYF
v_gene: TRBV7-2
j_gene: TRBJ2-5

CDR3aa: CATSRPGWVDQPQHF
v_gene: TRBV15
j_gene: TRBJ1-5

CDR3aa: CASSFERGNEQFF
v_gene: TRBV7-9
j_gene: TRBJ2-1

CDR3aa: CASSHPAGAREQYF
v_gene: TRBV7-2
j_gene: TRBJ2-7

CDR3aa: CASSQDSIGLAGVTGELFF
v_gene: TRBV4-2
j_gene: TRBJ2-2

CDR3aa: CASSSVRQGEAFF
v_gene: TRBV7-6
j_gene: TRBJ1-1

CDR3aa: CASSQLPHSNQETQYF
v_gene: TRBV4-1
j_gene: TRBJ2-5

CDR3aa: CASSPKRETQYF
v_gene: TRBV18
j_gene: TRBJ2-5

CDR3aa: CAWTIGTYEQYF
v_gene: TRBV30
j_gene: TRBJ2-7

CDR3aa: CASSPGQGPSYEQYF
v_gene: TRBV27
j_gene: TRBJ2-7

CDR3aa: CASSASSTSSYEQYF
v_gene: TRBV5-4
j_gene: TRBJ2-7

CDR3aa: CASSLSRANSEAFF
v_gene: TRBV7-2
j_gene: TRBJ1-1

CDR3aa: CASMVGGGGADTQYF
v_gene: TRBV6-1
j_gene: TRBJ2-3